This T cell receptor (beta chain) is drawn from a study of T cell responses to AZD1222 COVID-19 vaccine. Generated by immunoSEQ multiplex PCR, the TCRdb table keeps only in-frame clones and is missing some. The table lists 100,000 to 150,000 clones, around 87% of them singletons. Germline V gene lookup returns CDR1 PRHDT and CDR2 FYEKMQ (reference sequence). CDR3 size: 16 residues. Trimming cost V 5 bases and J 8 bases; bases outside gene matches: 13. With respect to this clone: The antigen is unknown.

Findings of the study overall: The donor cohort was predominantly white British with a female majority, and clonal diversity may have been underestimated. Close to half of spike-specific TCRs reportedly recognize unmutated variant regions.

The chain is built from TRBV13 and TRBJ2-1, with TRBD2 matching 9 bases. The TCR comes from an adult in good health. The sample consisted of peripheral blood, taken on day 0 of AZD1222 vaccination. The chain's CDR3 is CASSVATGTSSHEQFF. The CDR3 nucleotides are TGTGCCAGCAGCGTAGCGACCGGGACTAGCTCACATGAGCAGTTCTTC.